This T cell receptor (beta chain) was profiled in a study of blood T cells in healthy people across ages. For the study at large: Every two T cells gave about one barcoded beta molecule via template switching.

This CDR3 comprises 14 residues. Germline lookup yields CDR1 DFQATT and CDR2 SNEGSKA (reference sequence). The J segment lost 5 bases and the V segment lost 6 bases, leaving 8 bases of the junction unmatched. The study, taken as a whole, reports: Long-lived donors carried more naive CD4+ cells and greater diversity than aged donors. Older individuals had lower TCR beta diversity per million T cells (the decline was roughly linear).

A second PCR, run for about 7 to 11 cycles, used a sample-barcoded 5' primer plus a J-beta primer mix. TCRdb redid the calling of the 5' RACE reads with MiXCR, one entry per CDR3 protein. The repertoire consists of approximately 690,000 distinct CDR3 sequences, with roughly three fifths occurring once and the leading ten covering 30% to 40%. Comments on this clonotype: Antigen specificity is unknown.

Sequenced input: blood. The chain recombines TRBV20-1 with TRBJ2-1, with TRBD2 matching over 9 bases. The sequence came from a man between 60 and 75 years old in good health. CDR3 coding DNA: TGCAGTGCCTCTTTAGCGGGGGTTAACAATGAGCAGTTCTTC. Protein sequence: CSASLAGVNNEQFF.